Each of the 16 T cell receptor beta chains below was sequenced from the same sample in a study of cytomegalovirus exposure and HLA in healthy donors. The PCR ran on 60 Vbeta and 13 Jbeta primers. Profiling relied on immunoSEQ multiplex PCR, and the TCRdb table lists in-frame clones only, not all of them. The data contain about 200,000 clones, roughly 68% of them singletons. Sample: PBMCs. These receptors all stem from a woman aged 25 to 45 in good health and CMV-seronegative.

The chain couples TRBV4-1 to TRBJ1-1, with TRBD1 matching 7 bases. CDR3 size: 15 residues. Germline CDR1 reads MGHRA; CDR2 reads YSYEKL. V dropped 0 bases and J dropped 1; count of bases not matched to a gene: 2. The CDR3 protein is CASSQDQGGNTEAFF. The CDR3 nucleotides read TGCGCCAGCAGCCAAGATCAGGGGGGGAACACTGAAGCTTTCTTT.

This clone showed up just once. The chain links TRBV10-1 to TRBJ2-1; D unresolved. This CDR3 contains 17 residues. V was clipped by 1 base and J by 3 bases, with 16 bases between them. From germline, CDR1 is WNHNN and CDR2 SYGVQD (reference sequence). The CDR3 region has the DNA TGCGCCAGCAGTGAGTGGTTAGTCCCACTCTTCTACAATGAGCAGTTCTTC. Its translation is CASSEWLVPLFYNEQFF.

V and J are TRBV30 and TRBJ1-4; TRBD1 is a possible D gene (6 bases). In germline, CDR1 is GTSNPN, CDR2 SVGIG (reference sequence). The V end lost 3 bases, the J end lost 10 bases, and 21 bases lay between the germline ends. The CDR3 loop spans 15 amino acids. The chain's CDR3 is CAWRGTQVLGRKLFF. The CDR3 DNA reads TGTGCCTGGAGGGGGACACAGGTATTGGGTAGAAAACTGTTTTTT.

The chain employs TRBV4-1 and TRBJ2-7, with 8 bases aligning to TRBD2. The CDR3 is made up of 15 amino acids. Germline CDR1 MGHRA, CDR2 YSYEKL. V shed 3 bases and J 3 bases; nucleotides not matched to a gene: 7. Here the CDR3 DNA reads TGCGCCAGCAGCCACGCCTTCCGGGGGGGCTACGAGCAGTACTTC. It encodes CASSHAFRGGYEQYF.

The chain links TRBV10-2 to TRBJ2-7; 12 nucleotides agree with TRBD1. Germline lookup yields CDR1 WSHSY and CDR2 SAAADI. The CDR3 sequence is 15 residues long. With 3 bases clipped from V and 4 bases from J, the junction kept 4 bases outside the gene matches. The CDR3 is CASSDRDRGRYEQYF. As DNA, the CDR3 is TGCGCCAGCAGTGACAGGGACAGGGGGCGTTACGAGCAGTACTTC.

The gene calls are TRBV5-6 and TRBJ2-7, with TRBD1 matching over 7 bases. V lost 4 bases to trimming and J lost 2 bases; unmatched junction nucleotides: 12. This CDR3 has 16 amino acids. The germline CDR1 and CDR2 sequences are SGHDT and YYEEEE. The CDR3 region has the DNA TGTGCCAGCAGCGCGACTGACAGGGTGTCGCCCTACGAGCAGTACTTC. This gives the protein CASSATDRVSPYEQYF. Looking up the rest from reference TRBV5-6 and TRBJ2-7 gives the full variable domain: DAGVTQSPTHLIKTRGQQVTLRCSPKSGHDTVSWYQQALGQGPQFIFQYYEEEERQRGNFPDRFSGHQFPNYSSELNVNALLLGDSALYLCASSATDRVSPYEQYFGPGTRLTVT.

The rearrangement uses TRBV19 and TRBJ1-1; 7 bases are shared with TRBD1. The trim removed 8 bases at V and 2 bases at J, leaving 5 bases unmatched. This CDR3 spans 13 amino acids. Per the germline V gene, CDR1 is LNHDA and CDR2 is SQIVND (reference sequence). The CDR3 DNA reads as TGTGCCAGTTCGGGACAGAGAAACACTGAAGCTTTCTTT. As protein: CASSGQRNTEAFF. Using reference TRBV19 and TRBJ1-1 for the parts outside the CDR3, the full variable domain is DGGITQSPKYLFRKEGQNVTLSCEQNLNHDAMYWYRQDPGQGLRLIYYSQIVNDFQKGDIAEGYSVSREKKESFPLTVTSAQKNPTAFYLCASSGQRNTEAFFGQGTRLTVV.

This clone was seen a few times. The CDR3 reads CASSLLEFSPNTGELFF. In DNA form, the CDR3 reads TGTGCCAGCAGCCTACTAGAATTCTCCCCGAACACCGGGGAGCTGTTTTTT. This sequence joins TRBV7-9 and TRBJ2-2, with a tentative D call TRBD2 (5 bases). The CDR3 consists of 17 residues. V gave up 5 bases and J gave up 0 bases, with 16 bases separating them. Germline V lookup: CDR1 SEHNR, CDR2 FQNEAQ (reference sequence).

The chain uses TRBV27 and TRBJ2-7; TRBD1 matches 7 bases. The CDR3 covers 13 residues. Germline V gene lookup returns CDR1 MNHEY and CDR2 SMNVEV (reference sequence). Trimming at V came to 8 bases and at J to 4 bases, leaving 8 bases not matched to a gene. The CDR3 region is CASGRGNGYEQYF. The CDR3 coding sequence is TGTGCCAGCGGCAGGGGGAATGGATACGAGCAGTACTTC.

This chain's CDR3 is CASSVGLASSYNEQFF. DNA for the CDR3: TGTGCCAGCAGCGTAGGACTAGCCAGCTCCTACAATGAGCAGTTCTTC. The rearrangement links TRBV9 to TRBJ2-1, with 7 bases identical to TRBD2. This CDR3 has 16 residues. CDR1 and CDR2 (germline): SGDLS, YYNGEE. V gave up 0 bases and J gave up 0 bases; unmatched junction bases: 3.

The rearrangement uses TRBV6-6 and TRBJ1-3; D is uncertain. From germline, CDR1 is MNHNY and CDR2 SVGAGI (reference sequence). V gave up 7 bases and J gave up 9 bases, with 19 bases separating them. The CDR3 runs to 14 residues. The CDR3 here is CASIRTRVGGTIYF. The CDR3 DNA sequence: TGTGCCAGCATCCGGACGCGGGTTGGAGGCACCATATATTTT.

V usage is TRBV2 and J usage is TRBJ1-6, with 10 bases lining up with TRBD1. CDR1 is SNHLY, CDR2 FYNNEI, per germline. CDR3 length: 15 amino acids. Trimming cost V 6 bases and J 10 bases; bases outside gene matches: 9. The CDR3 sequence: CASRSGTGVGSPLHF. In DNA, the CDR3 is TGTGCCAGCAGGAGCGGGACAGGGGTAGGCTCACCCCTCCACTTT. Using reference TRBV2 and TRBJ1-6 for the parts outside the CDR3, the full variable domain is EPEVTQTPSHQVTQMGQEVILRCVPISNHLYFYWYRQILGQKVEFLVSFYNNEISEKSEIFDDQFSVERPDGSNFTLKIRSTKLEDSAMYFCASRSGTGVGSPLHFGNGTRLTVT.

The table lists this clone with a few counts. The chain couples TRBV27 to TRBJ2-2; D might be TRBD1 (5 bases). CDR1 is MNHEY and CDR2 is SMNVEV in the germline V gene (reference sequence). Trimming removed 3 bases at V and 4 bases at J, with 9 bases between. The CDR3 is 14 amino acids. CDR3 loop: CASSLFRVTGELFF. The CDR3 nucleotides are TGTGCCAGCAGTTTGTTCAGGGTCACCGGGGAGCTGTTTTTT.

The chain recombines TRBV5-6 with TRBJ2-1, with 7 bases identical to TRBD1. The trim removed 4 bases at V and 4 bases at J, leaving 11 bases unmatched. Germline CDR1 is SGHDT and CDR2 is YYEEEE. CDR3 length: 16 residues. The CDR3 here is CASSIYFGRGYNEQFF. The DNA for the CDR3 is TGTGCCAGCAGCATCTACTTTGGCAGGGGGTACAATGAGCAGTTCTTC.

The chain has TRBV2 and TRBJ2-2, with D hard to call. The V end lost 7 bases, the J end lost 5 bases, and 11 bases lay between the germline ends. This CDR3 spans 13 amino acids. Germline V gene sequence: CDR1 SNHLY, CDR2 FYNNEI. CDR3 sequence (DNA): TGTGCCAGCATTGGCAGGATGACCGGGGAGCTGTTTTTT. It encodes CASIGRMTGELFF.

About this clone itself: The junction departs from the called germline gene at one end, perhaps through a read error. The chain is built from TRBV27 and TRBJ1-2; 7 nucleotides align to TRBD1. The CDR3 runs 15 residues. Looked up from germline, CDR1 is MNHEY and CDR2 is SMNVEV (reference sequence). CDR3 loop: CASSLQEGANSGYTF. In nucleotides, the CDR3 is TGTGCCAGCAGTTTACAAGAGGGGGCAAACTCTGGCTACACCTTC.